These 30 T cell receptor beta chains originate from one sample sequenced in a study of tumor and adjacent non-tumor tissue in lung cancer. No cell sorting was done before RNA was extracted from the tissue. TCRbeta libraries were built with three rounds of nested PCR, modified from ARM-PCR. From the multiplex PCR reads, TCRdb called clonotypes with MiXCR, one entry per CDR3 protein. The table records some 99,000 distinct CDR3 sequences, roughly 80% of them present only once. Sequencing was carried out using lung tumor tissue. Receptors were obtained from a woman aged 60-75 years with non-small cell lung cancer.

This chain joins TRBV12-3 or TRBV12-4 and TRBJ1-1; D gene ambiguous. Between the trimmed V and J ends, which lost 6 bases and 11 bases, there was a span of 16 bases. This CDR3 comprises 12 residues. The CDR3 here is CASSQSGTDAFF. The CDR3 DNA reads TGTGCCAGCAGCCAAAGCGGCACAGATGCTTTCTTT.

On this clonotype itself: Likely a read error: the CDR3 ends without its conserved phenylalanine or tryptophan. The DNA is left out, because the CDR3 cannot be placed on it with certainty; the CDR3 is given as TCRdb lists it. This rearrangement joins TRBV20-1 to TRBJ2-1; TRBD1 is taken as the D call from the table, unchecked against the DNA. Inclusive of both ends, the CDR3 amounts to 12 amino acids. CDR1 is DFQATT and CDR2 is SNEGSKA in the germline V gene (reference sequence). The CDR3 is CSVRGTWDEQFL.

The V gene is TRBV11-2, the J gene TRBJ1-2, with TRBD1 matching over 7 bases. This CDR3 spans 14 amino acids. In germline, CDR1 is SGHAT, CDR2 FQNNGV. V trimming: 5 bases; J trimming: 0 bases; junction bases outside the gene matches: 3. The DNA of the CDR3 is TGTGCCAGCAGCAGGGACAGAACTAACTATGGCTACACCTTC. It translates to CASSRDRTNYGYTF. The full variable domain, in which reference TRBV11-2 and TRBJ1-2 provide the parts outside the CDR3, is EAGVAQSPRYKIIEKRQSVAFWCNPISGHATLYWYQQILGQGPKLLIQFQNNGVVDDSQLPKDRFSAERLKGVDSTLKIQPAKLEDSAVYLCASSRDRTNYGYTFGSGTRLTVV.

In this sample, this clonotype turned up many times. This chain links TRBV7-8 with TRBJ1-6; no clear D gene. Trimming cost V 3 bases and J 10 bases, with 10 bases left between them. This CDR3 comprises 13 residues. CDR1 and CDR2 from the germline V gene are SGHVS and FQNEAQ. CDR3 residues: CASSFGRKSPLHF. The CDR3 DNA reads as TGTGCCAGCAGCTTCGGCAGGAAATCACCCCTCCACTTT.

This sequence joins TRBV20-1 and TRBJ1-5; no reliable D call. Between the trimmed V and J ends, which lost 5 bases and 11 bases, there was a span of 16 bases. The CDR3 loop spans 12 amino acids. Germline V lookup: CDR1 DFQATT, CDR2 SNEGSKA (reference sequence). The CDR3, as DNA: TGCAGTGCTGAGACGGAGGGCTTAGCCCAGCATTTT. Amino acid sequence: CSAETEGLAQHF.

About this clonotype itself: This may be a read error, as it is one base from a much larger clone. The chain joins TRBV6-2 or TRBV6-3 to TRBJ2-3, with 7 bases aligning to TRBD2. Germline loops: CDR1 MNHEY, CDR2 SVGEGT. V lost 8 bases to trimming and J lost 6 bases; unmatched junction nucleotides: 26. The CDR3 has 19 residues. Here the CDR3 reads CASCTTSVGGANRPDTQYF. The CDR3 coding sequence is TGTGCCAGCTGTACCACTAGCGTAGGTGGGGCCAATCGACCGGATACGCAGTATTTT.

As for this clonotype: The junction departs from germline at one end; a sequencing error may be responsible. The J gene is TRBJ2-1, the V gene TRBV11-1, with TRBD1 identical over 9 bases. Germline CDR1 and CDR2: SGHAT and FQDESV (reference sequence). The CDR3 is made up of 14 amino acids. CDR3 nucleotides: TGTGCCAGCAGCTTGGTTGGGGACAGGGATGAGCATTTCTTC. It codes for CASSLVGDRDEHFF.

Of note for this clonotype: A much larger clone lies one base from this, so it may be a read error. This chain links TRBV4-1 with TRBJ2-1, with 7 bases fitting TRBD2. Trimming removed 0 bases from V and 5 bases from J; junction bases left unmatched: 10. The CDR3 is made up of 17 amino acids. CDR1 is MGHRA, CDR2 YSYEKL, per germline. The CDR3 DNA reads TGCGCCAGCAGCCAAGAATCCGGGAGGACGTCCCACAATGAGCAGTTCTTC. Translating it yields CASSQESGRTSHNEQFF.

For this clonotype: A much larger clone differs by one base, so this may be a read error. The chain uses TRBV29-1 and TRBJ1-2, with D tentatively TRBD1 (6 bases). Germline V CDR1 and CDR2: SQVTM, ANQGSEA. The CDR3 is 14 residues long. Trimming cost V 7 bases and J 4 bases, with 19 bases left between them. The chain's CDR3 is CSAVGPGHFYGYTF. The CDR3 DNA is TGCAGCGCCGTGGGCCCGGGACACTTCTATGGCTACACCTTC. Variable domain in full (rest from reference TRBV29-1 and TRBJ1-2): SAVISQKPSRDICQRGTSLTIQCQVDSQVTMMFWYRQQPGQSLTLIATANQGSEATYESGFVIDKFPISRPNLTFSTLTVSNMSPEDSSIYLCSAVGPGHFYGYTFGSGTRLTVV.

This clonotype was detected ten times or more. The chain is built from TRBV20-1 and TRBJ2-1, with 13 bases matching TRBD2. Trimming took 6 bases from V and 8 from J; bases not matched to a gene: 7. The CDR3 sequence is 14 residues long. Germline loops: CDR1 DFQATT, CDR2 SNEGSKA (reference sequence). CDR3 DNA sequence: TGCAGTGCGGGGACTAGCGGGATCAGAGATGAGCAGTTCTTC. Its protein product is CSAGTSGIRDEQFF.

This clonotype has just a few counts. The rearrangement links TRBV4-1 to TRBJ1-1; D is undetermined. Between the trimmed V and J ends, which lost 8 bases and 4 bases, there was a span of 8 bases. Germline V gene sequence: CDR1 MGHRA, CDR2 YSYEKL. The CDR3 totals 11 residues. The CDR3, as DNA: TGCGCCAGCTTCGGTGGCACTGAAGCTTTCTTT. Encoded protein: CASFGGTEAFF.

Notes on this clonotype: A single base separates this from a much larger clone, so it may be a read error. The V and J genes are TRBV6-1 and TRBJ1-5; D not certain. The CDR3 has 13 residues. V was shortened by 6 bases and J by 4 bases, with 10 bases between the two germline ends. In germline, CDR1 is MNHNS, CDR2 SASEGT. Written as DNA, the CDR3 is TGTGCCAGCAGACAGATGAATAATCAGCCCCAGCATTTT. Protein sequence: CASRQMNNQPQHF.

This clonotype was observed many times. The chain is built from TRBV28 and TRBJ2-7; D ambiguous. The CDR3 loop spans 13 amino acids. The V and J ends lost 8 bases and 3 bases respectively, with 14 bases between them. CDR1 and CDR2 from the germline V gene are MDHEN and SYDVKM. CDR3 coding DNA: TGTGCCAGCCTCACTGTTAGTCGCTACGAGCAGTACTTC. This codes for CASLTVSRYEQYF.

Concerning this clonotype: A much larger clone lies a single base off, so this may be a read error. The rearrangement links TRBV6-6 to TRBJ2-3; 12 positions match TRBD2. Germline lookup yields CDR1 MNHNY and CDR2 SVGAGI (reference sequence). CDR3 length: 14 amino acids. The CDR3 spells CACRLAGGTDTQYF. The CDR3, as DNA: TGTGCCTGCAGACTAGCGGGGGGCACAGATACGCAGTATTTT.

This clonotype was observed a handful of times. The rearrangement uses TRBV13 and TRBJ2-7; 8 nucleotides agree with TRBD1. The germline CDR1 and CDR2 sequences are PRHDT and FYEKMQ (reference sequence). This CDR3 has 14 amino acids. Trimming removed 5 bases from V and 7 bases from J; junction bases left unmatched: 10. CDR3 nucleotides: TGTGCCAGCAGCCTACCGGGACAGGTGGAAGAGCAGTACTTC. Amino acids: CASSLPGQVEEQYF.

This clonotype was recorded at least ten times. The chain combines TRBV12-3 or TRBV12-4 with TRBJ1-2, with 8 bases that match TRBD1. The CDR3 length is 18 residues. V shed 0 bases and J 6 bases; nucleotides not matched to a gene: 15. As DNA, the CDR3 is TGTGCCAGCAGTTTAGCCGGGGACAGGCGTTTCGCTAGGGATGGCTACACCTTC. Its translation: CASSLAGDRRFARDGYTF.

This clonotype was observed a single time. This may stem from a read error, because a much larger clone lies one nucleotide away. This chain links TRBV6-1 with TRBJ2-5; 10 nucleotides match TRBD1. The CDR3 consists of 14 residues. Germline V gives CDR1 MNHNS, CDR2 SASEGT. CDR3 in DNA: TGTGCCAGCAGTGAATGGACAGGGGGAGAGACCCTGTACTTC. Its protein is CASSEWTGGETLYF.

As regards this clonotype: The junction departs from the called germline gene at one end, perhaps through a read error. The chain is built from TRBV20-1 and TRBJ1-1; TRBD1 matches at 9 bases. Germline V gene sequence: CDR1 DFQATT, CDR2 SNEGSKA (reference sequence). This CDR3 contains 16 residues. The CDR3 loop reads CRARLQGAPMNIEAFF. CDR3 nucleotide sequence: TGCAGAGCTAGACTACAGGGGGCTCCGATGAACATTGAAGCTTTCTTT.

The CDR3 protein is CASSFRGDSIGLPLHF. Here the CDR3 DNA reads TGTGCCAGCAGTTTTCGAGGGGACTCCATCGGATTACCCCTCCACTTT. The genes are TRBV12-3 or TRBV12-4 and TRBJ1-6; D is perhaps TRBD1 (5 bases). The CDR3 runs to 16 residues. The V end was cut by 3 bases, the J end by 12 bases, with 21 bases between.

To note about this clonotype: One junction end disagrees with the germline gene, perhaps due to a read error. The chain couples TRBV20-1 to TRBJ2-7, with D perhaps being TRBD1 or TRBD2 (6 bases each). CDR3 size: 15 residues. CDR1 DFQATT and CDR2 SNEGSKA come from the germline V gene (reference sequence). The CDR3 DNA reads TGCAGTGCTAGACCTGGGACGGGGGCACCCTACGAACAGTACTTC. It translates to CSARPGTGAPYEQYF.

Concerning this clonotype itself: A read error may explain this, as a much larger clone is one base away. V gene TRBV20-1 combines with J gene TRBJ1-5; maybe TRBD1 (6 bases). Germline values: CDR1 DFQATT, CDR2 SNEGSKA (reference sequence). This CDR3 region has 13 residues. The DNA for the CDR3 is TGCATTGCTAGGGGGGGGGCACATCAGCCCCAGCATTTT. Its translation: CIARGGAHQPQHF.

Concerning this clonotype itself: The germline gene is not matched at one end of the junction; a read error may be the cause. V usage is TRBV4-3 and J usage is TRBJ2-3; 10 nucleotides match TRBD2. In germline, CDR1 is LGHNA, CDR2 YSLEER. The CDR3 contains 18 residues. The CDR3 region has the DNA TGCGCCAGCAGACAAGACGGGATAGCGGGAGGTGGCACAGATACGCAGTATTTT. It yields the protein CASRQDGIAGGGTDTQYF.

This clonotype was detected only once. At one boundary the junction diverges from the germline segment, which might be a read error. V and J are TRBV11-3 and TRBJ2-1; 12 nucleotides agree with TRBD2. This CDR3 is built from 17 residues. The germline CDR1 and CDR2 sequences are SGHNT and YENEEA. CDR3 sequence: CASSLELTSGSHSEQIF. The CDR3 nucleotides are TGTGCCAGCAGTTTAGAGTTGACTAGCGGGAGCCACAGTGAACAGATCTTC.

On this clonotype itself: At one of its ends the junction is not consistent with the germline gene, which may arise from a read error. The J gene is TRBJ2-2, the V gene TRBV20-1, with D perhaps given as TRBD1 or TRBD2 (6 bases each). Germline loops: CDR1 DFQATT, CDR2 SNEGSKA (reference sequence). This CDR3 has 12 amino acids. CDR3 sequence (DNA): TGCAGTGCCCGGAGGGGGGCCCGGGAGCTATTTTTT. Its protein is CSARRGARELFF.

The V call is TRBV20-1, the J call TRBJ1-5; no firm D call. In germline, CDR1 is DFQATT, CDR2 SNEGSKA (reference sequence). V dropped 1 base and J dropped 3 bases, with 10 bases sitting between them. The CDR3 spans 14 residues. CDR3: CSARARLINQPQHF. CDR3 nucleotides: TGCAGTGCTAGAGCCAGGCTCATCAATCAGCCCCAGCATTTT.

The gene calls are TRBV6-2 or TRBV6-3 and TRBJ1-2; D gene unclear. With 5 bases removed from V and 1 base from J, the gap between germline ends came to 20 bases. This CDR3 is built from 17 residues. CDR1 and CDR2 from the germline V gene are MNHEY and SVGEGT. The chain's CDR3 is CASSLPAGDAFNYGYTF. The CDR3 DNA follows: TGTGCCAGCAGTCTCCCCGCAGGAGACGCCTTTAACTATGGCTACACCTTC.

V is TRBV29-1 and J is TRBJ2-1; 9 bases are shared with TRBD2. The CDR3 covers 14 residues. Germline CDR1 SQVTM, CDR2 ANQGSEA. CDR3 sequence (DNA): TGCAGTGTGACTAGCGGTGTTTCTTACAATGAGCAGTTCTTC. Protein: CSVTSGVSYNEQFF.

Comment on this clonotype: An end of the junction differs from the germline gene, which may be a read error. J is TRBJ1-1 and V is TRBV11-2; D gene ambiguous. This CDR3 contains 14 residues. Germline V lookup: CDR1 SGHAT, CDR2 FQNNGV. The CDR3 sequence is CTSSLARGNTEAFF. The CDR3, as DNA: TGTACCAGTAGCTTAGCGCGGGGAAACACTGAAGCTTTCTTT.

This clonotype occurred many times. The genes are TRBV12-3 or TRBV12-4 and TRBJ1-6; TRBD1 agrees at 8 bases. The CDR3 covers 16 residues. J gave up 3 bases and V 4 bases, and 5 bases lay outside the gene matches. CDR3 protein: CASSSRQGNYNSPLHF. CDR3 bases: TGTGCCAGCAGTTCTCGACAGGGGAACTATAATTCACCCCTCCACTTT.

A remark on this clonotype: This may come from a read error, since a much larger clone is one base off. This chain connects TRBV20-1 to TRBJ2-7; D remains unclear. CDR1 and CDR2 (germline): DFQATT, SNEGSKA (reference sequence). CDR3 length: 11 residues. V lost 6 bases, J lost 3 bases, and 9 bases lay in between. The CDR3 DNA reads TGCAGTGCGTCGACTGGCTACGAGCAGTACTTC. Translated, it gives CSASTGYEQYF.